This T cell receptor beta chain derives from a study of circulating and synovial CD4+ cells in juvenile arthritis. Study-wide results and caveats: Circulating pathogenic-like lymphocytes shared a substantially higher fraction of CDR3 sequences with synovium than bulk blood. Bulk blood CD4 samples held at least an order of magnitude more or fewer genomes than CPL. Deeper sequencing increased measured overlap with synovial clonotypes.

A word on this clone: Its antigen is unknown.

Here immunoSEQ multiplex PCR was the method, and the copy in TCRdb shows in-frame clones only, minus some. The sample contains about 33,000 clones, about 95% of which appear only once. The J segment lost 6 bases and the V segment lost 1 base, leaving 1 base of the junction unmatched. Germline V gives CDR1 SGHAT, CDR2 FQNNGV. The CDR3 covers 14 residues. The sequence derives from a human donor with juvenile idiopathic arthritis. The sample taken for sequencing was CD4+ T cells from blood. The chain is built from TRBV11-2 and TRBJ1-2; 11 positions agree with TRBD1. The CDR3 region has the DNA TGTGCCAGCAGCTTAGGGACAGGGGGCGATGGCTACACCTTC. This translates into CASSLGTGGDGYTF.